The rows below give T cell receptor beta chains drawn from one sample of a study. One entry per CDR3 protein results from TCRdb running MiXCR on the 5' RACE reads. The sample lists tens of thousands of distinct CDR3 sequences, 25% to 30% occurring once. The material sequenced was tumor-infiltrating memory CD4+ T cells sorted from the breast tumor. These TCRs come from a female donor with breast cancer. The CDR3 runs from the conserved cysteine through the conserved F or W. Each record gives: clone size, D gene, V gene, J gene, CDR3 DNA, CDR3 protein. A D gene is named only where the DNA matches it firmly. Size tells how often a clone was seen (once, few, many) or the class of an expanded clone, and some rows leave it out.

>-|-|TRBV29-1|TRBJ1-2
TGCAGCGCCGGTGGGCCTGAGTCCTCCGGCTACACCTTC
CSAGGPESSGYTF
>few|-|TRBV7-2|TRBJ2-5
TGTGCCAGCAGCTTATTGGGGACCCAGTACTTC
CASSLLGTQYF
>-|TRBD1|TRBV29-1|TRBJ1-2
TGCAGCGTGCACAGGGGGTCGGGTGGCTACACCTTC
CSVHRGSGGYTF
>few|-|TRBV6-2/TRBV6-3|TRBJ2-7
TGTGCCAGCAGTTACTCGAAACTAGTGAACTACGAGCAGTACTTC
CASSYSKLVNYEQYF
>-|-|TRBV6-6|TRBJ1-1
TGTGCCAGCAGTATGGGGGTCGGGGGCACTGAAGCTTTCTTT
CASSMGVGGTEAFF
>-|-|TRBV9|TRBJ2-1
TGTGCCAGCAGCGTAGACAGGGACTACAATGAGCAGTTCTTC
CASSVDRDYNEQFF
>few|TRBD2|TRBV7-3|TRBJ2-3
TGTGCCAGCAGCGGGACTAGCGGGAGTGATACGCAGTATTTT
CASSGTSGSDTQYF
>few|TRBD2|TRBV3-1|TRBJ2-7
TGTGCCAGCAGTCCCCAACTAGCGGGAGGGCCGAGGTACTTC
CASSPQLAGGPRYF
>few|-|TRBV4-2|TRBJ2-3
TGTGCCAGCAGCCGTAAAGGACAGAGGATCAACACAGATACGCAGTATTTT
CASSRKGQRINTDTQYF
>few|-|TRBV27|TRBJ1-2
TGTGCCAGCCGCGGGGGGGGAAGGTTTGGCTACACCTTC
CASRGGGRFGYTF
>few|TRBD1|TRBV15|TRBJ1-5
TGTGCCACCAGCACCCTGACAGGGGGCGTAAATCAGCCCCAGCATTTT
CATSTLTGGVNQPQHF
>-|-|TRBV4-2|TRBJ1-3
TGTGCCAGCGGCCAAGAGGCAGGGCAAGGCACCATATATTTT
CASGQEAGQGTIYF
>-|-|TRBV19|TRBJ1-4
TGTGCCAGTAGTCCCCTGACAGCAACTAATGAAAAACTGTTTTTT
CASSPLTATNEKLFF
>many|-|TRBV7-9|TRBJ2-7
TGTGCCAGCAGCCCCCCGTCGGCTAGCGCCTCCTACGAGCAGTACTTC
CASSPPSASASYEQYF
>few|TRBD1|TRBV11-2|TRBJ1-2
TGTGCCAGCAGCTTAGTGGGACAGGGGCCCTATGGCTACACCTTC
CASSLVGQGPYGYTF
>few|-|TRBV5-1|TRBJ2-1
TGCGCCAGCAGCTTGCAGGGCGCTGAGCAGTTCTTC
CASSLQGAEQFF
>-|TRBD1|TRBV27|TRBJ1-5
TGTGCCAGCCCAGGGGGGTCCGGCAATCAGCCCCAGCATTTT
CASPGGSGNQPQHF
>-|TRBD2|TRBV20-1|TRBJ2-5
TGCAGTGCTAGAGCCCCCGGACTAGGGGCCGACGGGGAGACCCAGTACTTC
CSARAPGLGADGETQYF
>few|-|TRBV19|TRBJ1-5
TGTGCCAGTAGTATTGAGAACAGAAATCAGCCCCAGCATTTT
CASSIENRNQPQHF
>few|-|TRBV27|TRBJ1-2
TGTGCCAGCAGTCCCGATATCGTCCGTTACGGGGTCAGGCATGGCTACACCTTC
CASSPDIVRYGVRHGYTF
>few|TRBD1|TRBV12-3/TRBV12-4|TRBJ1-5
TGTGCCAGCAGTTTAGGACAGGGGAGCAGGCCCCAGCATTTT
CASSLGQGSRPQHF
>-|TRBD2|TRBV3-1|TRBJ2-1
TGTGCCAGCAGGCGGGGACTAGCGTCCCATGAGCAGTTCTTC
CASRRGLASHEQFF
>-|-|TRBV7-3|TRBJ2-2
TGTGCCAGCAGCTTGAAGGAGGCCGGGGAGCTGTTTTTT
CASSLKEAGELFF
>-|-|TRBV7-2|TRBJ2-1
TGTGCCAGCAGCGCCTCTTACCAGAGCTCCTACGAGCAGTTCTTC
CASSASYQSSYEQFF
>few|-|TRBV29-1|TRBJ2-3
TGCAGCGTTGTCTTTCAAGGGCGAACGCAGTATTTT
CSVVFQGRTQYF